This T cell receptor beta chain derives from a study of breast tumors, draining lymph nodes, adjacent tissues. Study results and caveats: Tumor TCR diversity was below lymph nodes but above nontumor tissue. Data only fit, rather than demonstrated, lymph node origin of most tumor T cells.

About this clonotype itself: Its antigen remains unidentified. A read error may explain this, as a much larger clone is one base away.

TCRdb reprocessed the multiplex PCR reads via MiXCR and lists one record per CDR3 protein. This sample carries over 100,000 distinct CDR3 sequences, about 22% of them seen once, and the ten largest clones take about 2.4%. Samples came from axillary lymph nodes draining the breast cancer. The CDR3 is 14 amino acids. Deletions cut 8 bases from V and 2 bases from J, with 16 bases between. In germline, CDR1 is SNHLY, CDR2 FYNNEI. The rearrangement joins TRBV2 to TRBJ2-7; D gene ambiguous. The sample consisted of axillary lymph node tissue. This TCR was sampled from a female donor with breast cancer. Some clones in this sample may be carry-over from other donors' samples. CDR3 amino acids: CASSGDTVPYEQYF. The CDR3 DNA follows: TGTGCCAGCTCCGGTGACACAGTCCCCTACGAGCAGTACTTC. The full variable domain, completed using reference TRBV2 and TRBJ2-7, is EPEVTQTPSHQVTQMGQEVILRCVPISNHLYFYWYRQILGQKVEFLVSFYNNEISEKSEIFDDQFSVERPDGSNFTLKIRSTKLEDSAMYFCASSGDTVPYEQYFGPGTRLTVT.